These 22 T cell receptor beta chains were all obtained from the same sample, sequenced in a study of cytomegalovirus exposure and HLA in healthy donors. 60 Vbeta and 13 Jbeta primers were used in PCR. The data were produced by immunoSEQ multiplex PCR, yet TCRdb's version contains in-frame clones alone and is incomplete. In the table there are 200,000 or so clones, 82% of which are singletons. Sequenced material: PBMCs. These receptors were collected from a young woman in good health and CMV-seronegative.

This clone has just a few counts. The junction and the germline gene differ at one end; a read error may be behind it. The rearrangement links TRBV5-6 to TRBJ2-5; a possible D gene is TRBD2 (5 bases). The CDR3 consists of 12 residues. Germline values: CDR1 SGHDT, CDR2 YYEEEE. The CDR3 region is CASSPFDPPRDF. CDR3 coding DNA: TGTGCCAGCAGCCCTTTCGACCCACCGAGGGACTTC.

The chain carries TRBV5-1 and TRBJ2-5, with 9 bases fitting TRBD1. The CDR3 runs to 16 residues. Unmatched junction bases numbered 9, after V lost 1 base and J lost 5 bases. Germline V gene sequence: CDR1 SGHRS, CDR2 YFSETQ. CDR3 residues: CASSLLTGGAGETQYF. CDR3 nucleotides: TGCGCCAGCAGCTTGCTTACAGGGGGCGCGGGGGAGACCCAGTACTTC.

In nucleotides, the CDR3 is TGTGCCAGTATGGAGGGGCTGAGCAATCAGCCCCAGCATTTT. This translates into CASMEGLSNQPQHF. The chain links TRBV19 to TRBJ1-5, with D maybe TRBD1 (5 bases). This CDR3 region has 14 residues. Germline CDR1 is LNHDA and CDR2 is SQIVND (reference sequence). V lost 7 bases, J lost 1 base, and 11 bases lay in between.

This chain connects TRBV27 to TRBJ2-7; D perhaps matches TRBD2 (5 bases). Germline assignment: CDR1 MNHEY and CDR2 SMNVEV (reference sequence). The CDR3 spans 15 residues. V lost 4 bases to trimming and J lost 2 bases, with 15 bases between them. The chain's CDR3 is CASSSWAGPPYEQYF. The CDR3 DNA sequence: TGTGCCAGCAGTTCGTGGGCGGGTCCCCCCTACGAGCAGTACTTC.

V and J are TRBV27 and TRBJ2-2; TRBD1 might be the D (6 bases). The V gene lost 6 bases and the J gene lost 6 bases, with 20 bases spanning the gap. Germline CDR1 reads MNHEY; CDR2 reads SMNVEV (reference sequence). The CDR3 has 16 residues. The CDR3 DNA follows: TGTGCCAGCAGACCGTCGAACCAGTGGACAGCCGGGGAGCTGTTTTTT. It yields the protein CASRPSNQWTAGELFF.

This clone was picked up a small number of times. CDR3 DNA sequence: TGTGCCAGCAGCCAAGACCAGGTCCAGGGCTACACCTTC. It encodes CASSQDQVQGYTF. The J gene is TRBJ1-2, the V gene TRBV4-2; D remains unclear. This CDR3 comprises 13 residues. V lost 0 bases and J 8 bases, leaving 10 bases between the germline ends. The germline V gene has CDR1 LGHNA and CDR2 YNFKEQ.

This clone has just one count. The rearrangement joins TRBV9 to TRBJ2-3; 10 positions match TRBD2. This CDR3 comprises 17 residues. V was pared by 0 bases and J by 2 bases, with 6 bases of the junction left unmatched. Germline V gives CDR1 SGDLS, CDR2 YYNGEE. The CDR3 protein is CASSVAASGSFTDTQYF. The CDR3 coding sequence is TGTGCCAGCAGCGTAGCGGCTAGCGGGAGTTTCACAGATACGCAGTATTTT. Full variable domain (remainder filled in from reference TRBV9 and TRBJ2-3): DSGVTQTPKHLITATGQRVTLRCSPRSGDLSVYWYQQSLDQGLQFLIQYYNGEERAKGNILERFSAQQFPDLHSELNLSSLELGDSALYFCASSVAASGSFTDTQYFGPGTRLTVL.

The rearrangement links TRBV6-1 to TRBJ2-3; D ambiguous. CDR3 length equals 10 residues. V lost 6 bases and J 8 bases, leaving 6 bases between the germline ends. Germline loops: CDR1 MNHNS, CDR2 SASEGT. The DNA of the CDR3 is TGTGCCAGCAGAGACTTTACGCAGTATTTT. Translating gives CASRDFTQYF.

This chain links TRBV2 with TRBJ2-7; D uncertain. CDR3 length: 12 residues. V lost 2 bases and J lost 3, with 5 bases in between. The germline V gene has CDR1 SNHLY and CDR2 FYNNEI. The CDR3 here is CASSEQFYEQYF. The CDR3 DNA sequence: TGTGCCAGCAGTGAACAGTTCTACGAGCAGTACTTC.

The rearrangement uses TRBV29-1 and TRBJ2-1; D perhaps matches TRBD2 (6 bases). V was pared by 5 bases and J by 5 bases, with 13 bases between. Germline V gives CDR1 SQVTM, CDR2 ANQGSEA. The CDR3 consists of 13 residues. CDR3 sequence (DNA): TGCAGCGTTCTTACTAGCTTTGACAATGAGCAGTTCTTC. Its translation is CSVLTSFDNEQFF.

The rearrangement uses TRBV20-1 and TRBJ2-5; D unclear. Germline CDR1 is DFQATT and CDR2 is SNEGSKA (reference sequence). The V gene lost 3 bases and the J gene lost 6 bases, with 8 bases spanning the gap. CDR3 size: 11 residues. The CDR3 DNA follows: TGCAGTGCTAGTGTCTCTAAGACCCAGTACTTC. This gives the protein CSASVSKTQYF.

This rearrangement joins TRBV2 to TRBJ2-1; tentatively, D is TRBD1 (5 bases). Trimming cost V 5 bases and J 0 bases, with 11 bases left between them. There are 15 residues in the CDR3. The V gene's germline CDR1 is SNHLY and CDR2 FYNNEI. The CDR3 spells CASSQGLSSYNEQFF. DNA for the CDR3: TGTGCCAGCAGTCAGGGCCTCAGCTCCTACAATGAGCAGTTCTTC.

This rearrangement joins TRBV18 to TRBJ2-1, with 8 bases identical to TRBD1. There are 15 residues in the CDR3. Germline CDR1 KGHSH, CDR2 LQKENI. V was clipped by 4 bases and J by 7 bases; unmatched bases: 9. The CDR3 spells CASSRGQGTSNEQFF. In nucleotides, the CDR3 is TGTGCCAGCTCACGTGGACAGGGAACCTCAAATGAGCAGTTCTTC.

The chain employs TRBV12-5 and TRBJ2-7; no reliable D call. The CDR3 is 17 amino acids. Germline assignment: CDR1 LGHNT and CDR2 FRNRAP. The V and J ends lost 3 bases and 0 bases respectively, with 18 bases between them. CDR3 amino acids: CASGFQAGRASSYEQYF. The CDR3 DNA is TGTGCTAGTGGTTTCCAGGCCGGCCGTGCCAGCTCCTACGAGCAGTACTTC. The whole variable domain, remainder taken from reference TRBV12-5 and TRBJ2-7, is DARVTQTPRHKVTEMGQEVTMRCQPILGHNTVFWYRQTMMQGLELLAYFRNRAPLDDSGMPKDRFSAEMPDATLATLKIQPSEPRDSAVYFCASGFQAGRASSYEQYFGPGTRLTVT.

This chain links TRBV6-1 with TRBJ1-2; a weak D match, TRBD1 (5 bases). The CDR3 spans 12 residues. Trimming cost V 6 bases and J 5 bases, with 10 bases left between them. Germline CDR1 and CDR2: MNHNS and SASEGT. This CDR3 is CASRRQSYGYTF. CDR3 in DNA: TGTGCCAGCAGGCGACAGAGTTATGGCTACACCTTC.

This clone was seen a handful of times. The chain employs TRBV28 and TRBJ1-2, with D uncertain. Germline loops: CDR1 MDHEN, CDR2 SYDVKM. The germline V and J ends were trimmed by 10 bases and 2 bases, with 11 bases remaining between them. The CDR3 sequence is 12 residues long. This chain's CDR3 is CAIREVNYGYTF. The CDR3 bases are TGTGCCATACGCGAAGTAAACTATGGCTACACCTTC.

DNA for the CDR3: TGTGCCAGTATTGGAAACAGGTTCTATGGCTACACCTTC. Protein: CASIGNRFYGYTF. The J gene is TRBJ1-2, the V gene TRBV19, with D maybe TRBD1 (5 bases). Trimming pared 7 bases from V and 4 bases from J, leaving 13 bases between. The CDR3 totals 13 residues. The germline gives CDR1 LNHDA, CDR2 SQIVND (reference sequence).

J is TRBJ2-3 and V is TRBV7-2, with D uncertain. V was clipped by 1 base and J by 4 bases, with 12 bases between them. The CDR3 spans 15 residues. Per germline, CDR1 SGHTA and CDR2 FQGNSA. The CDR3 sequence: CASSLEPSEADTQYF. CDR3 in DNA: TGTGCCAGCAGCTTAGAGCCTAGTGAGGCAGATACGCAGTATTTT.

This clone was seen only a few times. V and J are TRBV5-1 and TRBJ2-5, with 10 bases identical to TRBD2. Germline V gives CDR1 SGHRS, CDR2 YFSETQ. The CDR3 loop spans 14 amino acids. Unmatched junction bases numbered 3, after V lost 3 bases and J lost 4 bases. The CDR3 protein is CASSWSGGVETQYF. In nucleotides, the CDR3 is TGCGCCAGCAGCTGGAGCGGGGGGGTAGAGACCCAGTACTTC.

CDR3 region: CASSQEEQGIFQPQHF. The CDR3, as DNA: TGTGCCAGCAGCCAAGAAGAACAGGGAATTTTTCAGCCCCAGCATTTT. This sequence joins TRBV4-2 and TRBJ1-5; a possible D gene is TRBD1 (6 bases). Germline assignment: CDR1 LGHNA and CDR2 YNFKEQ. Trimming stripped 0 bases from V and 6 bases from J, with 15 bases between. CDR3 length: 16 amino acids.

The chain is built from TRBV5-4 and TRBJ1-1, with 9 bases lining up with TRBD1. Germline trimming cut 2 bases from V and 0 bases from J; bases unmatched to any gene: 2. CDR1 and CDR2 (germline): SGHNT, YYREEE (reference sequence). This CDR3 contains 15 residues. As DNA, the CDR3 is TGTGCCAGCAGCTTAGGGACAGGGTTGAACACTGAAGCTTTCTTT. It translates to CASSLGTGLNTEAFF.

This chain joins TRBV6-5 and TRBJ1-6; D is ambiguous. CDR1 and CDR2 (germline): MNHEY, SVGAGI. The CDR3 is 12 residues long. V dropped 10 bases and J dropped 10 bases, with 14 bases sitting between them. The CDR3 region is CATKRGESPLHF. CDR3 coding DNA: TGTGCCACAAAACGAGGCGAATCACCCCTCCACTTT.